Shown below are 26 T cell receptor beta chains from a single sample sequenced in a study of vaccination effects on CD4 cells after COVID-19. Sequenced by immunoSEQ multiplex PCR; TCRdb stores in-frame clones only, minus some. Of more than 25,000 clones in the sample, roughly 81% are singletons; the top ten hold approximately 15%. With the ViraFEST assay, the study expanded antigen-specific CD4+ T cells using viral peptide pools, then sequenced them. Cultured cells yielded isolated CD4+ T cells after 10 to 11 days. All participants had two doses of either the BNT162b2 or mRNA-1273 vaccine. Their target antigens are unknown. The source was CD4+ T cells from PBMCs cultured with HCoV-229E spike peptides, collected after COVID-19 vaccination. All receptors derive from a human donor who received a COVID-19 vaccine.

In its sample, this clone was seen once. V usage is TRBV30 and J usage is TRBJ2-7; 7 bases map to TRBD1. The CDR3 consists of 15 residues. CDR1 GTSNPN and CDR2 SVGIG come from the germline V gene (reference sequence). V gave up 4 bases and J gave up 5 bases; unmatched junction bases: 14. Here the CDR3 reads CAWKAPTGQFHEQYF. CDR3 bases: TGTGCCTGGAAAGCGCCGACGGGACAGTTCCACGAGCAGTACTTC.

This clone was detected a few times. This chain joins TRBV9 and TRBJ2-5; D ambiguous. This CDR3 contains 14 residues. The germline V gene encodes CDR1 SGDLS and CDR2 YYNGEE. Trimming removed 0 bases at V and 5 bases at J, with 11 bases between. CDR3 protein: CASSVGTVRETQYF. The DNA for the CDR3 is TGTGCCAGCAGCGTAGGGACGGTTCGGGAGACCCAGTACTTC.

The rearrangement joins TRBV3-1 (or the pseudogene TRBV3-2) to TRBJ2-5; 7 positions agree with TRBD2. CDR3 length: 14 amino acids. V dropped 3 bases and J dropped 4; count of bases not matched to a gene: 5. Germline CDR1 LGHDT, CDR2 YNNKEL (reference sequence). The CDR3: CASSHFGEGETQYF. DNA of the CDR3: TGTGCCAGCAGCCACTTTGGGGAGGGAGAGACCCAGTACTTC.

This chain uses TRBV12-1 with TRBJ2-3; the table assigns TRBD2, which was not confirmed against the DNA. TRBV12-1 is a pseudogene segment. CDR3 length: 19 amino acids. Here the CDR3 reads CASSFPLPRLAGGVDTQYF. The CDR3 DNA reads TGTGCCAGCAGCTTTCCCCTCCCACGACTAGCGGGAGGGGTAGATACGCAGTATTTT.

This chain joins TRBV3-1 (or the pseudogene TRBV3-2) and TRBJ2-5; 10 positions agree with TRBD2. The CDR3 is made up of 18 amino acids. CDR1 and CDR2 (germline): LGHDT, YNNKEL (reference sequence). The J segment lost 0 bases and the V segment lost 0 bases, leaving 7 bases of the junction unmatched. CDR3: CASSQEFPSGGYQETQYF. CDR3 DNA: TGTGCCAGCAGCCAAGAATTTCCTAGCGGGGGCTACCAAGAGACCCAGTACTTC.

The chain uses TRBV19 and TRBJ1-1, with 8 bases matching TRBD1. In germline, CDR1 is LNHDA, CDR2 SQIVND (reference sequence). V was pared by 2 bases and J by 0 bases, with 5 bases of the junction left unmatched. CDR3 length equals 16 residues. CDR3 sequence (DNA): TGTGCCAGTAGTATACGGGACAGGTATATGAACACTGAAGCTTTCTTT. Amino acids: CASSIRDRYMNTEAFF.

The chain combines TRBV7-9 with TRBJ2-7; tentative D call: TRBD2 (6 bases). The V and J ends lost 3 bases and 6 bases respectively, with 9 bases between them. The CDR3 consists of 12 residues. The V gene's germline CDR1 is SEHNR and CDR2 FQNEAQ (reference sequence). For the CDR3, the DNA is TGTGCCAGCAGCTTTCTCGGGGGCGAGCAGTACTTC. Its translation: CASSFLGGEQYF.

This clone has a handful of counts. V is TRBV4-2 and J is TRBJ2-1, with D hard to call. The CDR3 runs to 12 residues. V was shortened by 3 bases and J by 5 bases, with 5 bases between the two germline ends. Germline-derived CDR1 and CDR2 are LGHNA and YNFKEQ. This chain's CDR3 is CASSHENNEQFF. In DNA form, the CDR3 reads TGTGCCAGCAGCCACGAAAACAATGAGCAGTTCTTC.

V usage is TRBV24-1 and J usage is TRBJ2-2; 8 bases fit TRBD1. Germline CDR1 reads KGHDR; CDR2 reads SFDVKD. The CDR3 loop spans 17 amino acids. Trimming cost V 3 bases and J 1 base; bases outside gene matches: 6. The DNA for the CDR3 is TGTGCCACCAGTGATAGCCCAGGGGGCAGGAACACCGGGGAGCTGTTTTTT. Amino acid sequence: CATSDSPGGRNTGELFF.

The chain combines TRBV12-2 with TRBJ2-7; TRBD1 is the table's D call, not checked against the DNA. TRBV12-2 is shown as a pseudogene. The CDR3 totals 16 residues. The CDR3 region is CASRFDGTGGFYEQYF. CDR3 bases: TGTGCAAGTCGCTTTGACGGGACAGGGGGCTTCTACGAGCAGTACTTC.

This chain links TRBV12-5 with TRBJ2-6, with TRBD1 matching 7 bases. This CDR3 spans 21 amino acids. The trim removed 0 bases at V and 0 bases at J, leaving 14 bases unmatched. In germline, CDR1 is LGHNT, CDR2 FRNRAP. In nucleotides, the CDR3 is TGTGCTAGTGGTTTGGTACTAGACAGGGAATTGTCAGGCTCTGGGGCCAACGTCCTGACTTTC. Translated, it gives CASGLVLDRELSGSGANVLTF.

The rearrangement uses TRBV6-1 and TRBJ2-5; 12 bases agree with TRBD2. The V and J ends lost 3 bases and 5 bases, in that order; junction bases with no gene match: 10. The CDR3 extends over 17 amino acids. Germline V lookup: CDR1 MNHNS, CDR2 SASEGT. The CDR3 nucleotides are TGTGCCAGCAGTGATTTGCTAGCGGGAGGGATTTGGGAGACCCAGTACTTC. It specifies CASSDLLAGGIWETQYF.

The rearrangement uses TRBV5-1 and TRBJ2-6; D remains unclear. The CDR3 is 16 residues long. From germline, CDR1 is SGHRS and CDR2 YFSETQ. V was cut by 3 bases and J by 4 bases, with 14 bases left in between. The CDR3 DNA is TGCGCCAGCAGCTCCCCTGAGTTGGCCGGGGCCAACGTCCTGACTTTC. It codes for CASSSPELAGANVLTF.

The chain uses TRBV7-9 and TRBJ1-1; 10 bases line up with TRBD1. This CDR3 region has 14 residues. The V and J ends lost 5 bases and 5 bases, in that order; junction bases with no gene match: 5. Germline values: CDR1 SEHNR, CDR2 FQNEAQ (reference sequence). This CDR3 is CASSIGQGGTEAFF. The CDR3 DNA sequence: TGTGCCAGCAGCATCGGACAGGGGGGTACTGAAGCTTTCTTT.

The chain joins TRBV6-1 to TRBJ1-2, with D unclear. In germline, CDR1 is MNHNS, CDR2 SASEGT. V dropped 1 base and J dropped 5 bases, with 5 bases sitting between them. The CDR3 extends over 12 amino acids. In DNA form, the CDR3 reads TGTGCCAGCAGTGAAGTTGGGTATGGCTACACCTTC. It yields the protein CASSEVGYGYTF.

This chain connects TRBV18 to TRBJ2-1; D tentatively reads TRBD1 or TRBD2 (6 bases each). This CDR3 is 16 amino acids long. Germline assignment: CDR1 KGHSH and CDR2 LQKENI. V lost 2 bases and J 2 bases, leaving 13 bases between the germline ends. CDR3 residues: CASSPGTRGTYNEQFF. CDR3 coding DNA: TGTGCCAGCTCACCAGGGACACGGGGGACCTACAATGAGCAGTTCTTC. Together with reference TRBV18 and TRBJ2-1, the CDR3 gives the full variable domain: NAGVMQNPRHLVRRRGQEARLRCSPMKGHSHVYWYRQLPEEGLKFMVYLQKENIIDESGMPKERFSAEFPKEGPSILRIQQVVRGDSAAYFCASSPGTRGTYNEQFFGPGTRLTVL.

The gene calls are TRBV5-4 and TRBJ2-5; the D is unclear. The germline gives CDR1 SGHNT, CDR2 YYREEE (reference sequence). V lost 4 bases and J lost 3, with 10 bases in between. The CDR3 totals 13 residues. The CDR3 loop is CASSRTPEETQYF. CDR3 sequence (DNA): TGTGCCAGCAGCCGGACGCCGGAAGAGACCCAGTACTTC.

The J gene is TRBJ1-3, the V gene TRBV4-1; D possibly corresponds to TRBD1 (6 bases). V lost 5 bases and J 0 bases, leaving 11 bases between the germline ends. This CDR3 is 15 amino acids long. CDR1 and CDR2 (germline): MGHRA, YSYEKL. The CDR3 bases are TGCGCCAGCAGCACAGGACAGATCTCTGGAAACACCATATATTTT. Residues: CASSTGQISGNTIYF.

This clone was counted a few times. The genes are TRBV24-1 and TRBJ2-2; D is unclear. CDR1 is KGHDR and CDR2 is SFDVKD in the germline V gene. Trimming took off 5 bases at V and 3 bases at J, with 6 bases between the two ends. The CDR3 sequence is 13 residues long. CDR3 sequence: CATSGSYTGELFF. DNA for the CDR3: TGTGCCACCAGTGGTAGTTACACCGGGGAGCTGTTTTTT.

The CDR3 protein is CASSPRAGRRRETQYF. In nucleotides, the CDR3 is TGTGCCAGCAGTCCCCGAGCGGGGCGGCGGCGAGAGACCCAGTACTTC. This chain links TRBV14 with TRBJ2-5; TRBD2 agrees at 7 bases. This CDR3 region has 16 residues. CDR1 and CDR2 (germline): SGHDN, FVKESK. The V segment lost 6 bases and the J segment 4 bases; nucleotides outside the gene matches: 14. The whole variable domain, remainder taken from reference TRBV14 and TRBJ2-5, is EAGVTQFPSHSVIEKGQTVTLRCDPISGHDNLYWYRRVMGKEIKFLLHFVKESKQDESGMPNNRFLAERTGGTYSTLKVQPAELEDSGVYFCASSPRAGRRRETQYFGPGTRLLVL.

The V and J genes are TRBV5-4 and TRBJ1-4, with D possibly matching TRBD1 (6 bases). The CDR3 totals 13 residues. In germline, CDR1 is SGHNT, CDR2 YYREEE (reference sequence). Deletions cut 2 bases from V and 7 bases from J, with 9 bases between. CDR3 sequence: CASSLQDSEKLFF. The DNA of the CDR3 is TGTGCCAGCAGCTTACAGGACAGTGAAAAACTGTTTTTT.

The J gene is TRBJ2-2, the V gene TRBV5-1, with D unresolved. Germline lookup yields CDR1 SGHRS and CDR2 YFSETQ. With 0 bases removed from V and 6 bases from J, the gap between germline ends came to 3 bases. The CDR3 runs to 12 residues. The CDR3 spells CASSLGSGELFF. The CDR3 nucleotides read TGCGCCAGCAGCTTGGGGTCCGGGGAGCTGTTTTTT.

V usage is TRBV5-1 and J usage is TRBJ2-7; no clear D gene. Germline V gene data show CDR1 as SGHRS and CDR2 as YFSETQ. This CDR3 spans 13 amino acids. The ends were cut back, 2 bases at V and 7 bases at J, with 13 bases in the middle. CDR3 coding DNA: TGCGCCAGCAGCTTAGTCGGAGCACGGGAGCAGTACTTC. This codes for CASSLVGAREQYF.

The chain uses TRBV9 and TRBJ1-6; D gene uncertain. V lost 0 bases and J lost 5, with 6 bases in between. Per the germline V gene, CDR1 is SGDLS and CDR2 is YYNGEE. This CDR3 is 14 amino acids long. This CDR3 reads CASSVGGNNSPLHF. The CDR3 DNA sequence: TGTGCCAGCAGCGTAGGGGGTAATAATTCACCCCTCCACTTT.

J is TRBJ1-2 and V is TRBV6-5; the D gene is possibly TRBD1 (6 bases). This CDR3 has 13 amino acids. The ends were cut back, 6 bases at V and 4 bases at J, with 12 bases in the middle. CDR1 is MNHEY and CDR2 is SVGAGI in the germline V gene. The CDR3 DNA reads as TGTGCCAGCAGCCTACAGGGCCGCTATGGCTACACCTTC. Its translation: CASSLQGRYGYTF.

The rearrangement joins TRBV5-1 to TRBJ1-6; tentative D call: TRBD1 (5 bases). The CDR3 consists of 13 residues. Trimming shortened V by 1 base and J by 12 bases, and 11 bases separated the two germline ends. Germline V CDR1 and CDR2: SGHRS, YFSETQ. CDR3 sequence (DNA): TGCGCCAGCAGCTTGTTTGGAGGGGAACCCCTCCACTTT. Protein product: CASSLFGGEPLHF.